One and the same sample provided the 20 T cell receptor beta chains below, sequenced in a study of beta chain features in type 1 diabetes. All of the isolated RNA was reverse transcribed, so expressed TCRB transcripts were sequenced. Sequenced by immunoSEQ multiplex PCR; TCRdb stores in-frame clones only, minus some. Of around 250,000 clones listed, around 14% are singletons. The specimen was naive CD4+ T cells from blood. The receptors were gathered from a woman aged 40 to 50 in good health.

In this sample, this clone turned up many times. V and J are TRBV14 and TRBJ1-5, with TRBD1 matching over 7 bases. V gave up 3 bases and J gave up 12 bases; unmatched junction bases: 8. The CDR3 spans 13 residues. Germline CDR1 and CDR2: SGHDN and FVKESK. CDR3: CASSQRQGTNQHF. CDR3 bases: TGTGCCAGCAGCCAGAGACAGGGCACGAACCAGCATTTT.

This chain links TRBV27 with TRBJ2-7; D unresolved. Germline CDR1 MNHEY, CDR2 SMNVEV (reference sequence). There are 18 residues in the CDR3. V was shortened by 5 bases and J by 5 bases, with 28 bases between the two germline ends. CDR3: CASSPLRTRPIRSHEQYF. The CDR3 nucleotides are TGTGCCAGCAGTCCTCTAAGAACTCGGCCCATAAGGAGCCACGAGCAGTACTTC.

This clone was seen a few times. This chain connects TRBV5-1 to TRBJ2-5; 12 nucleotides agree with TRBD2. CDR1 is SGHRS, CDR2 YFSETQ, per germline. This CDR3 is 17 amino acids long. V lost 5 bases to trimming and J lost 7 bases; unmatched junction nucleotides: 15. CDR3 residues: CASSPGPSSGGAGTQYF. The CDR3 DNA follows: TGCGCCAGCAGTCCCGGGCCCTCTAGCGGGGGGGCTGGGACCCAGTACTTC.

The chain links TRBV7-8 to TRBJ2-1; D gene ambiguous. The length of the CDR3 is 16 residues. Germline CDR1 is SGHVS and CDR2 is FQNEAQ. V lost 3 bases and J 0 bases, leaving 12 bases between the germline ends. CDR3 in amino acids: CASSFRMRSSYNEQFF. The CDR3 region has the DNA TGTGCCAGCAGCTTCCGAATGAGGAGCTCCTACAATGAGCAGTTCTTC. Using reference TRBV7-8 and TRBJ2-1 for the parts outside the CDR3, the full variable domain is GAGVSQSPRYKVAKRGQDVALRCDPISGHVSLFWYQQALGQGPEFLTYFQNEAQLDKSGLPSDRFFAERPEGSVSTLKIQRTQQEDSAVYLCASSFRMRSSYNEQFFGPGTRLTVL.

The chain is built from TRBV18 and TRBJ2-7; 7 bases match TRBD1. Germline V lookup: CDR1 KGHSH, CDR2 LQKENI. The CDR3 length is 15 residues. Trimming cost V 3 bases and J 0 bases; bases outside gene matches: 5. CDR3 nucleotide sequence: TGTGCCAGCTCACCTAAAGGGGGCCTCTCCTACGAGCAGTACTTC. Translated: CASSPKGGLSYEQYF.

Only a few counts were recorded for this clone. J is TRBJ2-2 and V is TRBV4-3, with a possible D match to TRBD1 (5 bases). The germline gives CDR1 LGHNA, CDR2 YSLEER. V was trimmed by 1 base and J by 0 bases, leaving 15 bases between them. The CDR3 length is 18 residues. Written as DNA, the CDR3 is TGCGCCAGCAGCCAAGCAGGGCCGAATTCAGCGAACACCGGGGAGCTGTTTTTT. It encodes CASSQAGPNSANTGELFF.

This clone was detected only a few times. This chain joins TRBV4-1 and TRBJ2-7; 9 bases are a match to TRBD1. Germline CDR1 MGHRA, CDR2 YSYEKL. The ends lost 1 base at V and 5 bases at J; junction bases unmatched: 6. The CDR3 covers 15 residues. The CDR3 nucleotides read TGCGCCAGCAGCCAAGGAGGGACAGGGCTCCACGAGCAGTACTTC. This gives the protein CASSQGGTGLHEQYF.

A few counts support this clone. A junction end diverges from the germline sequence, so it may reflect a read error. The V call is TRBV6-1, the J call TRBJ1-2, with D tentatively TRBD1 (5 bases). The CDR3 loop spans 13 amino acids. The V gene's germline CDR1 is MNHNS and CDR2 SASEGT. CDR3 DNA sequence: TGTGCCAGCAGTTATCAGGGAAACTCTGGCTACACCTTC. Protein sequence: CASSYQGNSGYTF.

This chain connects TRBV23-1 to TRBJ1-6, with 9 bases identical to TRBD1. TRBV23-1 is flagged as an ORF with uncertain function. This CDR3 comprises 15 residues. Trimming removed 10 bases from V and 5 bases from J; junction bases left unmatched: 9. CDR3 sequence: CATPMGDRDNSPLHF. The CDR3 DNA reads as TGCGCCACCCCGATGGGGGACAGGGATAATTCACCCCTCCACTTT.

V usage is TRBV7-9 and J usage is TRBJ1-2; D ambiguous. This CDR3 spans 13 amino acids. The germline V gene has CDR1 SEHNR and CDR2 FQNEAQ (reference sequence). Trimming took off 5 bases at V and 6 bases at J, with 13 bases between the two ends. The CDR3 reads CASSQIDTHGYTF. DNA of the CDR3: TGTGCCAGCAGCCAAATCGACACCCATGGCTACACCTTC. The full variable domain, rest sourced from reference TRBV7-9 and TRBJ1-2, is DTGVSQNPRHKITKRGQNVTFRCDPISEHNRLYWYRQTLGQGPEFLTYFQNEAQLEKSRLLSDRFSAERPKGSFSTLEIQRTEQGDSAMYLCASSQIDTHGYTFGSGTRLTVV.

This clone was seen a few times. This rearrangement joins TRBV6-6 to TRBJ1-1, with unresolved D. The CDR3 has 12 amino acids. Germline CDR1 reads MNHNY; CDR2 reads SVGAGI (reference sequence). Trimming removed 5 bases from V and 0 bases from J, with 4 bases in between. CDR3 amino acids: CASSVMNTEAFF. DNA of the CDR3: TGTGCCAGCAGTGTCATGAACACTGAAGCTTTCTTT.

V gene TRBV18 combines with J gene TRBJ2-1; D perhaps matches TRBD2 (6 bases). This CDR3 spans 14 amino acids. Germline lookup yields CDR1 KGHSH and CDR2 LQKENI. Trimming stripped 8 bases from V and 8 bases from J, with 19 bases between. The CDR3 protein is CASLRAGKFDEQFF. In nucleotides, the CDR3 is TGTGCCAGCCTCCGGGCGGGGAAGTTCGATGAGCAGTTCTTC.

The genes are TRBV2 and TRBJ1-1, with D perhaps matching TRBD1 (5 bases). CDR1 and CDR2 from the germline V gene are SNHLY and FYNNEI. This CDR3 is built from 13 residues. The germline V and J ends were trimmed by 6 bases and 6 bases, with 14 bases remaining between them. The CDR3 here is CASSLQGYAEAFF. The CDR3 DNA reads as TGTGCCAGCAGCCTGCAGGGTTACGCTGAAGCTTTCTTT.

In its sample, this clone was seen a few times. The V gene is TRBV19, the J gene TRBJ2-1; D remains unclear. Germline V gene sequence: CDR1 LNHDA, CDR2 SQIVND (reference sequence). There are 13 residues in the CDR3. Trimming pared 9 bases from V and 8 bases from J, leaving 17 bases between. The DNA of the CDR3 is TGTGCCAGCCGCCGGCGGCTAGTCGATGAGCAGTTCTTC. It codes for CASRRRLVDEQFF.

In its sample, this clone was seen a few times. The V call is TRBV25-1, the J call TRBJ1-2, with a possible D match to TRBD1 (5 bases). Between the trimmed V and J ends, which lost 2 bases and 7 bases, there was a span of 14 bases. The CDR3 length is 14 residues. Germline CDR1 MGHDK, CDR2 SYGVNS. The chain's CDR3 is CASSEPGAGFGYTF. In DNA, the CDR3 is TGTGCCAGCAGTGAACCGGGAGCAGGGTTTGGCTACACCTTC.

This clone was detected a few times. CDR3 in DNA: TGTGCCAGCAGGAACCTAGCGGGGGGGACAGATACGCAGTATTTT. Translation gives CASRNLAGGTDTQYF. The genes are TRBV4-2 and TRBJ2-3; the match to TRBD2 covers 12 bases. V shed 6 bases and J 3 bases; nucleotides not matched to a gene: 4. There are 15 residues in the CDR3. CDR1 is LGHNA and CDR2 is YNFKEQ in the germline V gene.

There are a few counts of this clone. V and J are TRBV6-5 and TRBJ2-1; D gene ambiguous. Trimming stripped 2 bases from V and 3 bases from J, with 11 bases between. Per germline, CDR1 MNHEY and CDR2 SVGAGI. The CDR3 covers 15 residues. This CDR3 reads CASSYGQDGYNEQFF. The DNA for the CDR3 is TGTGCCAGCAGTTACGGGCAGGATGGCTACAATGAGCAGTTCTTC.

This clone appeared a few times. The V and J genes are TRBV18 and TRBJ2-3; the match to TRBD2 covers 11 bases. The CDR3 runs 17 residues. Germline V gene lookup returns CDR1 KGHSH and CDR2 LQKENI. The V and J ends lost 1 base and 1 base, in that order; junction bases with no gene match: 4. The DNA of the CDR3 is TGTGCCAGCTCACCACTGGCTAGCGGGGGGCGCACAGATACGCAGTATTTT. Its protein is CASSPLASGGRTDTQYF.

This clone was counted a few times. This chain's CDR3 is CASRSSGGTGELFF. The CDR3 DNA is TGTGCCAGCCGGAGTTCCGGGGGCACCGGGGAGCTGTTTTTT. The V gene is TRBV9, the J gene TRBJ2-2, with D possibly being TRBD2 (6 bases). CDR1 SGDLS and CDR2 YYNGEE come from the germline V gene. Trimming removed 7 bases from V and 4 bases from J, with 14 bases in between. This CDR3 is 14 amino acids long.

The V gene is TRBV5-1, the J gene TRBJ2-2; no clear D gene. V gave up 6 bases and J gave up 4 bases, with 16 bases separating them. The length of the CDR3 is 15 residues. The V gene's germline CDR1 is SGHRS and CDR2 YFSETQ. The CDR3 DNA is TGCGCCAGCAACCCCAACCCCCCGGGCACCGGGGAGCTGTTTTTT. Its protein product is CASNPNPPGTGELFF.